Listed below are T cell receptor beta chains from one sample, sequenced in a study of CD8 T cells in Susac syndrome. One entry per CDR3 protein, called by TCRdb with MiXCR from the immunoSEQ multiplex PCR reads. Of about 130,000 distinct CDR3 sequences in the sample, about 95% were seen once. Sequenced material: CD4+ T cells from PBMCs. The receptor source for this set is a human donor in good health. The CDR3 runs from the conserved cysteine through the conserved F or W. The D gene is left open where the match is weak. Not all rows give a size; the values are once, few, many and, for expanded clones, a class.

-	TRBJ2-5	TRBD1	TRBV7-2	TGTGCCAGCAGCTTAGGAGGGACAGTGTACCAAGAGACCCAGTACTTC	CASSLGGTVYQETQYF
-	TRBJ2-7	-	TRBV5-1	TGCGCCAGCACTTCCGGGAGAGAGGCCTACGAGCAGTACTTC	CASTSGREAYEQYF
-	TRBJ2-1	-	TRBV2	TGTGCCAGCAGTCGGGACTGGGGGGCCAATGAGCAGTTCTTC	CASSRDWGANEQFF
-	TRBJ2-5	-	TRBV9	TGTGCCAGCAGCGTAGGGGTGGGAGGCCGCCAAGAGACCCAGTACTTC	CASSVGVGGRQETQYF
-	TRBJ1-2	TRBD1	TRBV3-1	TGTGCCAGCAGCCAACAGGGGGGAAACTATGGCTACACCTTC	CASSQQGGNYGYTF
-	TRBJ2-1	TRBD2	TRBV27	TGTGCCAGCAGTTTCTCAGCGGGAGGCTACAATGAGCAGTTCTTC	CASSFSAGGYNEQFF
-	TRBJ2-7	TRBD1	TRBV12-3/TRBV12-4	TGTGCCAGCAGGGACAGGATCACCTACGAGCAGTACTTC	CASRDRITYEQYF
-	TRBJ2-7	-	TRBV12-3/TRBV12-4	TGTGCCAGCAGTTTATGGCAGGGCGAGCAGTACTTC	CASSLWQGEQYF
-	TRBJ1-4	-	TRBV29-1	TGCAGCGGTGGGACGGCGGAAAAACTGTTTTTT	CSGGTAEKLFF
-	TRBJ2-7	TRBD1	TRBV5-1	TGCGCCAGCAGCTCGGCTGGGACAGCCTACGAGCAGTACTTC	CASSSAGTAYEQYF
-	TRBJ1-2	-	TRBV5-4	TGTGCCAGCAGCTTGGACAGGCACCGAATGGGGGGCTACACCTTC	CASSLDRHRMGGYTF
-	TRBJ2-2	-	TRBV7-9	TGTGCCAGCAGCTCGACTAAAAACACCGGGGAGCTGTTTTTT	CASSSTKNTGELFF
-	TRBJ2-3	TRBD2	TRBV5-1	TGCGCCAGCAGCTTGGCCGTAGCGGGAGACCCAGATACGCAGTATTTT	CASSLAVAGDPDTQYF
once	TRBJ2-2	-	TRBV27	TGTGCCAGCACAGGGGTATATGGCGGGGAGCTGTTTTTT	CASTGVYGGELFF
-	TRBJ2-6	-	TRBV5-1	TGCGCCAGCAGCTTCCAGAGGATAAACTCTGGGGCCAACGTCCTGACTTTC	CASSFQRINSGANVLTF
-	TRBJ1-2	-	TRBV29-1	TGCAGCACCACCCCTGGGAACTATGGCTACACCTTC	CSTTPGNYGYTF
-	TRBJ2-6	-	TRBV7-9	TGTGCCAGCAGCCCGAGGTACGGATCCTCTGGGGCCAACGTCCTGACTTTC	CASSPRYGSSGANVLTF
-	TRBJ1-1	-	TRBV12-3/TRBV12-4	TGTGCCAGCAGCTCTGGAACCGGGGCCCAAGCTTTCTTT	CASSSGTGAQAFF
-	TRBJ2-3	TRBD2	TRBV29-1	TGCAGCGCCTCCGCAAGACTAGCTTCGGATACGCAGTATTTT	CSASARLASDTQYF
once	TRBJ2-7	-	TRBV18	TGTGCCAGCTCACCAATGGGAGCTTGGGACGAGCAGTACTTC	CASSPMGAWDEQYF
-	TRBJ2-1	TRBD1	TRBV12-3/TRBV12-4	TGTGCCAGCAGTTGGGACAGCAGCTCCTACAATGAGCAGTTCTTC	CASSWDSSSYNEQFF
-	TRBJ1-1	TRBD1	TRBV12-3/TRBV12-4	TGTGCCAGCAGCTATCAGACAGGGGAAGCTTTCTTT	CASSYQTGEAFF
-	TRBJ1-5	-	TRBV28	TGTGCCAGCAGTTTAAGGAATCAGCCCCAGCATTTT	CASSLRNQPQHF
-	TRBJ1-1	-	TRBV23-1	TGCGCCAGCAGTCAATCCCGGGGGGCCAGGGGCGAAGCTTTCTTT	CASSQSRGARGEAFF
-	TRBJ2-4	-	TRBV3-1	TGTGCCAGCAGCCAAGAGGAAGCCAAAAACATTCAGTACTTC	CASSQEEAKNIQYF
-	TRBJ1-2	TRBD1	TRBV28	TGTGCCAGCAGTCCCACTCGACAGGGTCGTGGCTACACCTTC	CASSPTRQGRGYTF
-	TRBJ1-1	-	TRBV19	TGTGCCAGTAGTCATTCGAACACTGAAGCTTTCTTT	CASSHSNTEAFF
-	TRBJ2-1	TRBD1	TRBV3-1	TGTGCCAGCAGCCTTGGGACAGGAGCACCCAATGAGCAGTTCTTC	CASSLGTGAPNEQFF
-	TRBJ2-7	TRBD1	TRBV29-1	TGCAGCGTTGTTTCGGGACAGGGGGCGCGGTATTCCCGCGAGCAGTACTTC	CSVVSGQGARYSREQYF
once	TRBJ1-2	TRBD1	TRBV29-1	TGCAGCGTAAGACAGGGAGGCTCATATGGCTACACCTTC	CSVRQGGSYGYTF
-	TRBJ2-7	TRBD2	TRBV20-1	TGCAGTGCAACCGGGAGGATCACCTACGAGCAGTACTTC	CSATGRITYEQYF
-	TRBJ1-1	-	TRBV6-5	TGTGCCAGCAGTCCCGGGACGGAATTTGAAGCTTTCTTT	CASSPGTEFEAFF
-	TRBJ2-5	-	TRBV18	TGTGCCAGCTCTCCGAGGCGAGGGGGAGAGACCCAGTACTTC	CASSPRRGGETQYF
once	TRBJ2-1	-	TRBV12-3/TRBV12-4	TGTGCCAGCAGCACCAGTAATGAGCAGTTCTTC	CASSTSNEQFF
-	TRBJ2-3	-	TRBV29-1	TGCAGCGCTCCTATAGGCGGCACAGATACGCAGTATTTT	CSAPIGGTDTQYF
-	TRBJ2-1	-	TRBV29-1	TGCAGCGTTGATGGGACCTATATCGATGAGCAGTTCTTC	CSVDGTYIDEQFF
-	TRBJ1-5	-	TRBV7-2	TGTGCCAGCAGCTTAGGTTCGGGAGGCAATCAGCCCCAGCATTTT	CASSLGSGGNQPQHF
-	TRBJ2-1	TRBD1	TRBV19	TGTGCCAGTACTCTATCCGGGACAGGGTCAGGGGGTGAGCAGTTCTTC	CASTLSGTGSGGEQFF
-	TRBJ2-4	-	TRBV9	TGTGCCAGCAGCGTAGGGGGGACCCCTGAAAACATTCAGTACTTC	CASSVGGTPENIQYF
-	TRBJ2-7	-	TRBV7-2	TGTGCCAGCAGCTTAGCCCCTTGGCCCTACGAGCAGTACTTC	CASSLAPWPYEQYF
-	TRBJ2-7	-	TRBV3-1	TGTGCCAGCAGCCCAACCGGGACGGAGAGATACGAGCAGTACTTC	CASSPTGTERYEQYF
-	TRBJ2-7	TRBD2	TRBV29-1	TGCAGCGGCGGGAGTTCAGTTAGCGAGCAGTACTTC	CSGGSSVSEQYF
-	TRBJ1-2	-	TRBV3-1	TGTGCCAGCAGCCTCACACAGGGAACGAACTATGGCTACACCTTC	CASSLTQGTNYGYTF
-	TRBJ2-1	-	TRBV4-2	TGTGCCAGCAGCCAAGATAGCCGAGGTGAGCAGTTCTTC	CASSQDSRGEQFF
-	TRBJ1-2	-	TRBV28	TGTGCCAGCAGTTTAGGATACAGGAGAGGCTACACCTTC	CASSLGYRRGYTF